This record covers a single TCR beta chain. Its antigen is currently unknown. Only in-frame clones appear in the TCRdb table, and some are missing; sequencing was by immunoSEQ multiplex PCR. The sample contains more than 400,000 clones, roughly 90% of which appear only once. This record belongs to a study of Ad26.COV2.S vaccination and SARS-CoV-2 variants. About the research overall: The study gave Ad26.COV2.S intramuscularly, once or twice 56 days apart. Findings and caveats of the study: With respect to non-spike TCR breadth, vaccine and placebo recipients were similar. The TCR-based breadth and depth measures might underestimate overall T cell responses.

Germline values: CDR1 LGHNA, CDR2 YNFKEQ. The CDR3 sequence is 14 residues long. Trimming stripped 1 base from V and 0 bases from J, with 5 bases between. The treatment here: roughly 20 received Ad26.COV2.S at low or high dose, single or two shots; several received placebo; per-sample allocation not given. Day 63 after the first injection of vaccine or placebo was the sampling time. Boston provided a donor who was an adult aged 18-55 years. The sequences come from peripheral blood, collected in a trial of Ad26.COV2.S vaccine versus placebo. The source is a person aged 18-65 years who received the Ad26.COV2.S COVID-19 vaccine or a placebo. This chain connects TRBV4-2 to TRBJ2-3; D call uncertain. CDR3 bases: TGTGCCAGCAGCCAAGTGGGAAGCACAGATACGCAGTATTTT. It yields the protein CASSQVGSTDTQYF.